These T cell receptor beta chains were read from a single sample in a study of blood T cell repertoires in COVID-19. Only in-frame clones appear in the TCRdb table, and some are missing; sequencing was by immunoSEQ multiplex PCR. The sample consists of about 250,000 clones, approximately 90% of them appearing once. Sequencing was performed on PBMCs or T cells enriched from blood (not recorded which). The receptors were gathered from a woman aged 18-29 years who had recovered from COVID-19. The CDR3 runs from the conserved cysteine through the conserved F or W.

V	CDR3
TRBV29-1	CSVTGTGQEKLFF
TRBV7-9	CASSNAGTLNTGELFF
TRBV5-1	CASSFGGADGYTF
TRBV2	CASSFSGGGNQPQHF
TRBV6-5	CASSPPRGGKYGYTF
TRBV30	CAWTRDGNTIYF
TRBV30	CAWKAGGSYEQYF
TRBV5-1	CASSATGVGPQHF
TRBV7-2	CASNADSPSYNEQFF
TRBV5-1	CASSLRLEAGELFF
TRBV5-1	CASSYEGTGNTIYF
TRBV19	CASSIGGGTGELFF
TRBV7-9	CASSPQWEGNTEAFF
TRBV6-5	CASSYSTGGRGYTF
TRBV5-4	CASSLTVNEKLFF
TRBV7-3	CASSPTGAGSYTF
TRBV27	CASSLSGWDGAGGGGYTF
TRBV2	CASSQADREKLFF
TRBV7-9	CASSPPAQGIGEAFF
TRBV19	CASSNYHTEAFF
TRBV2	CASSEGQGIVWYGYTF
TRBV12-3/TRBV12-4	CASSFLDEQYF
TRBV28	CASSGLTSGGPEQFF
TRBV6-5	CASTNTGGNGYTF
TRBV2	CASSEDRYGYTF
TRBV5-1	CASSRNGEETQYF
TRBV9	CASSLRGDVYNEQFF
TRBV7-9	CASSTDRGNRNEQYF
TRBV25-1	CASSERESPLHF
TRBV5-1	CASSFQGASTDTQYF
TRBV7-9	CASSPTMGTGPLLNTEAFF
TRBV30	CAWSGGSSRGSYEQYF
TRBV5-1	CASSPSGYSTDTQYF
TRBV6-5	CASNPTGGSEAFF
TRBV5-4	CASSKRLRTSGTYEQYF
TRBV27	CASSTRWGSSPGANVLTF
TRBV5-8	CATEPRDRVHLGYEQYF
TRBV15	CATTVGQASTQYF
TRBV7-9	CASSLVGASKNIQYF
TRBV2	CASGQGSSSGNTIYF
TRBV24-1	CATSDFSLAAYEQYF
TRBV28	CASSFRGLLNEQFF
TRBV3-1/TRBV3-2	CASSQGTGSSSYEQYF
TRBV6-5	CASSPRSEASPLHF
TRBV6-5	CASSISGGHGTQYF
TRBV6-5	CASRPGTGFGELFF
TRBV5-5	CASSLVSGRGYEQYF
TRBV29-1	CSVEIGEKLFF
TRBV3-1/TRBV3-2	CASSTWRGGSETQYF
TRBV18	CASSPGTSGTYEQYF
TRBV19	CASSITTASSYNEQFF
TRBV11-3	CASSLGGGSYEQYF
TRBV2	CASSSGQFQPQHF
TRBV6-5	CASSIGQGGIAGYTF
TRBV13	CASSLFRDRGNYGYTF